This entry concerns a single TCR beta chain. The antigen it binds to is not known. No base-level quality is on record; no much larger clone is a single base apart. These data originate in a study of blood T cell repertoires in COVID-19 (dated by TCRdb to 2020 to 2022). The study in broad terms: Samples covering the acute and convalescent phases of COVID-19 were provided by collaborators in the United States, Italy and Spain. The dataset comprised deeply sampled blood TCRbeta repertoires from subjects exposed to, actively infected with, or recovered from COVID-19. HLA class I and class II types, where available, came from metadata supplied by the sample provider rather than from assay-based typing. The prospective study material was composed of cDNA or gDNA derived from T cells, B-cell-depleted T cells, or PBMCs. A freely available public database, intended as a resource for researchers studying the immune response to SARS-CoV-2, is where the repertoires were released. The samples were drawn from the first 160 participants of the ongoing ImmuneRACE study and from over a thousand subjects provided by 6 global collaborators. Sample metadata almost always included a de-identified subject ID, COVID-19 status, age in years and sex.

TCRbeta CDR3 regions were amplified from genomic DNA using the immunoSEQ Assay, a bias-controlled multiplex PCR. The study's processing was this. Nucleated cell counts per sample were estimated from amplification of reference gene primers within the assay. To quantify the absolute abundance of each unique TCRbeta CDR3 rearrangement, sequence reads were collapsed and filtered. For each sample, productive Simpson clonality was calculated as the square root of Simpson's diversity index across productive rearrangements. In TCRdb, the immuneACCESS table is reduced to in-frame sequences with V and J assigned. These tables do not hold every clone; where another copy was compared, an unresolved V gene accounts for under half, and the others remain unexplained. D and trimming come from the DNA, and the V and J calls and clone size come from that table. This sample holds 310,000 or so clones; more than 75% were observed only once. The top ten clones comprise approximately 2.2% of the sample.

Samples from volunteer blood donors who had recovered from COVID-19 were contributed by a second Seattle source. Collaborating institutions collected whole blood in K2EDTA tubes following their own protocols. For TCRbeta analysis, collaborator samples were shipped as frozen whole blood, as isolated PBMCs, or as DNA extracted from either sample type. V and J are truncated by 5 bases and 0 bases respectively, leaving an intervening sequence of 14 bases. CDR1 and CDR2 were assigned from the germline V gene as MDHEN and SYDVKM. The CDR3 contains 15 residues, cysteine and phenylalanine counted. Solely the CDR3 DNA is kept, with 45 bases framed from the first base. General study outcomes and caveats: The amount of clinical and demographic metadata varied by source and participant and was provided uncurated.

The rearranged segments are TRBV28 and TRBJ2-7; a tentative D call is TRBD2 (5 bases match). The sequencing input was peripheral blood. The receptor was isolated from a woman in her 30s who had recovered from COVID-19. The bases read TGTGCCAGCAGTCTTTGGACTTTGAGCTCCTACGAGCAGTACTTC. The translation is CASSLWTLSSYEQYF. Joined to the reference TRBV28 and TRBJ2-7 proteins, this CDR3 gives the full variable domain: DVKVTQSSRYLVKRTGEKVFLECVQDMDHENMFWYRQDPGLGLRLIYFSYDVKMKEKGDIPEGYSVSREKKERFSLILESASTNQTSMYLCASSLWTLSSYEQYFGPGTRLTVT.